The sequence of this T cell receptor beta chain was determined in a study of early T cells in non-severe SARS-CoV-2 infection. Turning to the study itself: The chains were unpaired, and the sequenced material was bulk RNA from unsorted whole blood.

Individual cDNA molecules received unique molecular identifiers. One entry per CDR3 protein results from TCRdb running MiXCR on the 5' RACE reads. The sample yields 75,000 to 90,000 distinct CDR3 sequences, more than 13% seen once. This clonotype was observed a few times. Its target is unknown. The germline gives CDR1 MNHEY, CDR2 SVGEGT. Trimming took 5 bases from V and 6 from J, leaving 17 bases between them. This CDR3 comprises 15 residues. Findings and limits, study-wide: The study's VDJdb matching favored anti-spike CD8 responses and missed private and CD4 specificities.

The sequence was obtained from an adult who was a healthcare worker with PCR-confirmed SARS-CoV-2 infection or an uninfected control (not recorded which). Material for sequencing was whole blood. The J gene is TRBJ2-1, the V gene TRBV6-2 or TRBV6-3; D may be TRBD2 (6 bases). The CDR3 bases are TGTGCCAGCAGTAATACCGGAGGGACGAGCAATGAGCAGTTCTTC. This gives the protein CASSNTGGTSNEQFF.